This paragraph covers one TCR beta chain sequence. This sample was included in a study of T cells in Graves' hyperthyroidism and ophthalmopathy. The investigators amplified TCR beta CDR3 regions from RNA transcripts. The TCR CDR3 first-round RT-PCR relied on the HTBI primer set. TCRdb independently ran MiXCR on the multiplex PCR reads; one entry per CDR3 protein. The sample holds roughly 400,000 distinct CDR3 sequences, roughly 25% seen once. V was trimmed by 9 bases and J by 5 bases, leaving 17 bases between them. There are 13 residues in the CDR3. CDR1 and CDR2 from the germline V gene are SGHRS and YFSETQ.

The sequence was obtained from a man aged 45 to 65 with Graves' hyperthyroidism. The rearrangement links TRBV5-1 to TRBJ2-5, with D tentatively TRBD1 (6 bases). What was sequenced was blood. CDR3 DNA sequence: TGCGCCACCCGGCAGGGGAATGAGGAGACCCAGTACTTC. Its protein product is CATRQGNEETQYF.